This TCR beta chain emerged from a study of T cells in Graves' hyperthyroidism and ophthalmopathy. Study at large: Prior to any treatment, at the point of initial diagnosis, peripheral blood was collected. General study points: Blood samples included most of the expanded thyroid clonotypes exceeding 0.001.

The CDR3 has 11 amino acids. The V gene's germline CDR1 is SGHVS and CDR2 FQNEAQ. The V end lost 4 bases, the J end lost 3 bases, and 4 bases lay between the germline ends. This clonotype was counted at least ten times. Its antigen is not known. Participants, patients aged 18 to 65, had newly diagnosed hyperthyroidism with a duration under 2 months. PBMCs were collected from a 10 ml volume of fresh peripheral blood. The investigators amplified TCR beta CDR3 regions from RNA transcripts. The HTBI primer set served for first-round RT-PCR of the TCR CDR3. MiXCR, applied by TCRdb to the multiplex PCR reads, yields one record per CDR3 protein. The sample has hundreds of thousands of distinct CDR3 sequences; 15% to 19% are singletons.

This receptor was taken from a woman aged 18 to 35 with Graves' hyperthyroidism. Sequencing was carried out using blood. The chain couples TRBV7-8 to TRBJ2-7; D gene uncertain. The CDR3: CASSSIYEQYF. In nucleotides, the CDR3 is TGTGCCAGCAGCTCTATCTACGAGCAGTACTTC. The full variable domain, in which reference TRBV7-8 and TRBJ2-7 provide the parts outside the CDR3, is GAGVSQSPRYKVAKRGQDVALRCDPISGHVSLFWYQQALGQGPEFLTYFQNEAQLDKSGLPSDRFFAERPEGSVSTLKIQRTQQEDSAVYLCASSSIYEQYFGPGTRLTVT.